These T cell receptor beta chains were read from a single sample in a study of blood T cell repertoires in COVID-19. Sequenced by immunoSEQ multiplex PCR; TCRdb stores in-frame clones only, minus some. The table includes some 150,000 clones, approximately 90% detected once. Material: peripheral blood. These TCRs come from a woman between 50 and 59 years old with active or convalescent COVID-19. CDR3s include the opening cysteine and the closing phenylalanine or tryptophan. A D gene is named only where the DNA matches it firmly. Clone sizes are given selectively: once, few, many, or a class where the clone is expanded.

d_gene: TRBD1
v_gene: TRBV7-2
j_gene: TRBJ2-1
abundance: .
CDR3nt: TGTGCCAGCAGCTTAGTAATGGGACAGGGTAACAATGAGCAGTTCTTC
CDR3aa: CASSLVMGQGNNEQFF

d_gene: .
v_gene: TRBV27
j_gene: TRBJ1-1
abundance: few
CDR3nt: TGTGCCAGCAGTTTAAAGGGGAGGGGAAGCACTGAAGCTTTCTTT
CDR3aa: CASSLKGRGSTEAFF

d_gene: .
v_gene: TRBV4-3
j_gene: TRBJ2-7
abundance: .
CDR3nt: TGCGCCAGCAGCCAAGACCGGTCTACAGGGAACGAGCAGTACTTC
CDR3aa: CASSQDRSTGNEQYF

d_gene: .
v_gene: TRBV4-1
j_gene: TRBJ1-2
abundance: .
CDR3nt: TGCGCCAGCAGCCAAGATTTTACAGCTAACTATGGCTACACCTTC
CDR3aa: CASSQDFTANYGYTF

d_gene: .
v_gene: TRBV28
j_gene: TRBJ1-5
abundance: .
CDR3nt: TGTGCCAGCAGTTTTCAGGGTCATTATAGCAATCAGCCCCAGCATTTT
CDR3aa: CASSFQGHYSNQPQHF

d_gene: TRBD1
v_gene: TRBV11-2
j_gene: TRBJ1-2
abundance: .
CDR3nt: TGTGCCAGCAGCTTAGGACAGGGAGTACATGGCTACACCTTC
CDR3aa: CASSLGQGVHGYTF

d_gene: TRBD1
v_gene: TRBV6-2/TRBV6-3
j_gene: TRBJ2-7
abundance: .
CDR3nt: TGTGCCAGCAGTTACGGGACAGGGGAAGAGCAGTACTTC
CDR3aa: CASSYGTGEEQYF

d_gene: TRBD1
v_gene: TRBV6-2/TRBV6-3
j_gene: TRBJ2-7
abundance: .
CDR3nt: TGTGCCAGCAGTCATCCGGACAGGGTGGGGTACGAGCAGTACTTC
CDR3aa: CASSHPDRVGYEQYF

d_gene: TRBD2
v_gene: TRBV5-1
j_gene: TRBJ2-1
abundance: .
CDR3nt: TGCGCCACCACGACCGGGGGGGGGCTAGATCATGAGCAGTTCTTC
CDR3aa: CATTTGGGLDHEQFF

d_gene: .
v_gene: TRBV27
j_gene: TRBJ1-4
abundance: few
CDR3nt: TGTGCCAGCAGTTTATCGCGGCAGGGGGAAAAACTGTTTTTT
CDR3aa: CASSLSRQGEKLFF

d_gene: .
v_gene: TRBV19
j_gene: TRBJ1-4
abundance: once
CDR3nt: TGTGCCAGTACTATCAGCCCCTCGGAGAAAAAACTGTTTTTT
CDR3aa: CASTISPSEKKLFF

d_gene: TRBD2
v_gene: TRBV28
j_gene: TRBJ2-7
abundance: .
CDR3nt: TGTGCCAGCAGTTTAGGGAGGGTCTACGAGCAGTACTTC
CDR3aa: CASSLGRVYEQYF

d_gene: .
v_gene: TRBV10-3
j_gene: TRBJ1-1
abundance: .
CDR3nt: TGTGCCATCAGTGGGGCCCCCACCCTTGAAGCTTTCTTT
CDR3aa: CAISGAPTLEAFF

d_gene: .
v_gene: TRBV11-2
j_gene: TRBJ1-5
abundance: .
CDR3nt: TGTGCCAGCAGCTTAGGTATTAATCAGCCCCAGCATTTT
CDR3aa: CASSLGINQPQHF

d_gene: .
v_gene: TRBV6-2/TRBV6-3
j_gene: TRBJ1-1
abundance: .
CDR3nt: TGTGCCAGCACCCCTCGGGGGAAGGGAACTGAAGCTTTCTTT
CDR3aa: CASTPRGKGTEAFF

d_gene: TRBD1
v_gene: TRBV7-7
j_gene: TRBJ2-2
abundance: once
CDR3nt: TGTGCTAGCAGCCCTCGGACAGGCTCGACCGGGGAGCTGTTTTTT
CDR3aa: CASSPRTGSTGELFF

d_gene: .
v_gene: TRBV6-5
j_gene: TRBJ2-5
abundance: .
CDR3nt: TGTGCCAGCAGCCCATTGTACCAAGAGACCCAGTACTTC
CDR3aa: CASSPLYQETQYF

d_gene: .
v_gene: TRBV2
j_gene: TRBJ2-1
abundance: .
CDR3nt: TGTGCCAGCAGTGACCGGGGGGCCAATGAGCAGTTCTTC
CDR3aa: CASSDRGANEQFF

d_gene: .
v_gene: TRBV7-8
j_gene: TRBJ1-3
abundance: .
CDR3nt: TGTGCCAGCAGCCTCGGGACTCTTGGAAACACCATATATTTT
CDR3aa: CASSLGTLGNTIYF

d_gene: TRBD1
v_gene: TRBV4-3
j_gene: TRBJ2-7
abundance: once
CDR3nt: TGCGCCAGCAGCCAAGATACCACGGGACAGTTCTCCTACGAGCAGTACTTC
CDR3aa: CASSQDTTGQFSYEQYF

d_gene: TRBD1
v_gene: TRBV5-1
j_gene: TRBJ1-4
abundance: .
CDR3nt: TGCGCCAGCAGCTTGGGACAGGGGAATGAAAAACTGTTTTTT
CDR3aa: CASSLGQGNEKLFF

d_gene: TRBD1
v_gene: TRBV5-5
j_gene: TRBJ2-5
abundance: .
CDR3nt: TGTGCCAGCAGCACCGACAGGGACCAAGAGACCCAGTACTTC
CDR3aa: CASSTDRDQETQYF

d_gene: TRBD1
v_gene: TRBV28
j_gene: TRBJ1-5
abundance: few
CDR3nt: TGTGCCAGCAGTTTAGTGTCAGGGGGCTGGTATAGCAATCAGCCCCAGCATTTT
CDR3aa: CASSLVSGGWYSNQPQHF

d_gene: TRBD2
v_gene: TRBV28
j_gene: TRBJ2-7
abundance: .
CDR3nt: TGTGCCAGCAGCTCCGGGACTAGCGGGAGCTACGAGCAGTACTTC
CDR3aa: CASSSGTSGSYEQYF

d_gene: .
v_gene: TRBV7-9
j_gene: TRBJ2-7
abundance: .
CDR3nt: TGTGCCAGCAGCTTAGATCGGGTTTCACCCTACGAGCAGTACTTC
CDR3aa: CASSLDRVSPYEQYF

d_gene: TRBD2
v_gene: TRBV7-2
j_gene: TRBJ2-7
abundance: .
CDR3nt: TGTGCCAGCAGCTTCGGGACTAGCGGATCGTACGAGCAGTACTTC
CDR3aa: CASSFGTSGSYEQYF

d_gene: .
v_gene: TRBV27
j_gene: TRBJ2-5
abundance: .
CDR3nt: TGTGCCAGCATCTCACGGGAGCTGGGGACCCAGTACTTC
CDR3aa: CASISRELGTQYF

d_gene: TRBD2
v_gene: TRBV5-1
j_gene: TRBJ2-7
abundance: .
CDR3nt: TGCGCCAGCAGCTTGCGACTCGGGGGGTCTTCCTACGAGCAGTACTTC
CDR3aa: CASSLRLGGSSYEQYF

d_gene: .
v_gene: TRBV6-5
j_gene: TRBJ1-2
abundance: once
CDR3nt: TGTGCCAGCAGACCCGGACAGAACCCTGGCTATGGCTACACCTTC
CDR3aa: CASRPGQNPGYGYTF

d_gene: .
v_gene: TRBV2
j_gene: TRBJ1-2
abundance: .
CDR3nt: TGTGCCAGCAGTACCGATACTATCCGGGACATCAATATAGAGGGCTACACCTTC
CDR3aa: CASSTDTIRDINIEGYTF

d_gene: .
v_gene: TRBV12-5
j_gene: TRBJ2-5
abundance: once
CDR3nt: TGTGCTAGTGGCAAGGGGGGGGGTCAAGAGACCCAGTACTTC
CDR3aa: CASGKGGGQETQYF

d_gene: TRBD2
v_gene: TRBV5-6
j_gene: TRBJ2-7
abundance: few
CDR3nt: TGTGCCAGCAGCTCCACTAGCGGGAGCGCCTCACGCGCGTACGAGCAGTACTTC
CDR3aa: CASSSTSGSASRAYEQYF

d_gene: TRBD1
v_gene: TRBV19
j_gene: TRBJ1-1
abundance: .
CDR3nt: TGTGCCAGTAGCATCCTTTCGACAGGGCGGAGGGAAGCTTTCTTT
CDR3aa: CASSILSTGRREAFF

d_gene: TRBD2
v_gene: TRBV5-4
j_gene: TRBJ2-2
abundance: .
CDR3nt: TGTGCCAGCAGGCCCGGGGGGGCGAACACCGGGGAGCTGTTTTTT
CDR3aa: CASRPGGANTGELFF

d_gene: .
v_gene: TRBV30
j_gene: TRBJ1-3
abundance: .
CDR3nt: TGTGCCTGGAGTGTACTGGGGACAAGAGGAAACACCATATATTTT
CDR3aa: CAWSVLGTRGNTIYF

d_gene: .
v_gene: TRBV29-1
j_gene: TRBJ1-1
abundance: .
CDR3nt: TGCAGCGTTGGTCAGGGGCCCCCCACTGAAGCTTTCTTT
CDR3aa: CSVGQGPPTEAFF

d_gene: .
v_gene: TRBV19
j_gene: TRBJ1-1
abundance: .
CDR3nt: TGTGCCAGTAGTGTCGAGCTCTTCCTGAACACTGAAGCTTTCTTT
CDR3aa: CASSVELFLNTEAFF

d_gene: .
v_gene: TRBV4-1
j_gene: TRBJ2-3
abundance: .
CDR3nt: TGCGCCAGCAGCTCGAGAGATACGCAGTATTTT
CDR3aa: CASSSRDTQYF

d_gene: TRBD1
v_gene: TRBV28
j_gene: TRBJ1-4
abundance: .
CDR3nt: TGTGCCAGCAGTTCAGGACAGGAAGAAAAACTGTTTTTT
CDR3aa: CASSSGQEEKLFF

d_gene: .
v_gene: TRBV7-2
j_gene: TRBJ1-4
abundance: .
CDR3nt: TGTGCCAGCAGCAGCCAGGGAACAAATGAAAAACTGTTTTTT
CDR3aa: CASSSQGTNEKLFF

d_gene: .
v_gene: TRBV6-5
j_gene: TRBJ1-5
abundance: once
CDR3nt: TGTGCCGCCGGAGGGAGCCTCGCCTATCAGCCCCAGCATTTT
CDR3aa: CAAGGSLAYQPQHF

d_gene: .
v_gene: TRBV28
j_gene: TRBJ1-5
abundance: once
CDR3nt: TGTGCCACCAGAACCGCCCAGGGTGACAGGAGATATCAGCCCCAGCATTTT
CDR3aa: CATRTAQGDRRYQPQHF